Shown below are 14 T cell receptor beta chains from a single sample sequenced in a study of radiotherapy plus CTLA-4 blockade in lung cancer. Data came from immunoSEQ multiplex PCR; TCRdb stores just in-frame clones and leaves some out. The sample carries 60,000 to 70,000 clones, 79% recorded once. The starting material was peripheral blood, obtained from a patient treated with radiotherapy plus ipilimumab. These receptors originate from a human donor with non-small cell lung cancer who had a complete response to radiotherapy plus ipilimumab.

V gene TRBV29-1 combines with J gene TRBJ2-1; 9 bases align to TRBD2. The CDR3 covers 15 residues. The V gene's germline CDR1 is SQVTM and CDR2 ANQGSEA. Trimming took 3 bases from V and 6 from J; bases not matched to a gene: 9. The CDR3 nucleotides are TGCAGCGTTGAGAGTGTGCGGGAGGGCCCCAATGAGCAGTTCTTC. Translating gives CSVESVREGPNEQFF.

The rearrangement links TRBV6-4 to TRBJ1-4; D is possibly TRBD1 (6 bases). CDR1 is MRHNA, CDR2 SNTAGT, per germline. V lost 5 bases and J lost 4, with 11 bases in between. The CDR3 runs to 14 residues. The CDR3, as DNA: TGTGCCAGCAGTTGGGACACATATAATGAAAAACTGTTTTTT. It is translated as CASSWDTYNEKLFF.

This rearrangement joins TRBV6-5 to TRBJ1-3; D is undetermined. V was pared by 5 bases and J by 4 bases, with 6 bases between. CDR3 length equals 12 residues. Germline V gene lookup returns CDR1 MNHEY and CDR2 SVGAGI. The CDR3 coding sequence is TGTGCCAGCAGTCAAGGAGGAAACACCATATATTTT. Its translation: CASSQGGNTIYF.

The chain joins TRBV19 to TRBJ1-4; the D is unclear. There are 17 residues in the CDR3. Germline V CDR1 and CDR2: LNHDA, SQIVND (reference sequence). Deletions cut 3 bases from V and 0 bases from J, with 14 bases between. The CDR3 DNA reads as TGTGCCAGTAGTATTGTGTCCCGGTCTGCAACTAATGAAAAACTGTTTTTT. Translated, it gives CASSIVSRSATNEKLFF. The full variable domain, in which reference TRBV19 and TRBJ1-4 provide the parts outside the CDR3, is DGGITQSPKYLFRKEGQNVTLSCEQNLNHDAMYWYRQDPGQGLRLIYYSQIVNDFQKGDIAEGYSVSREKKESFPLTVTSAQKNPTAFYLCASSIVSRSATNEKLFFGSGTQLSVL.

This clone was observed a handful of times. The rearrangement joins TRBV7-2 to TRBJ1-1; D gene ambiguous. V lost 5 bases to trimming and J lost 3 bases, with 16 bases between them. This CDR3 contains 15 residues. Germline-derived CDR1 and CDR2 are SGHTA and FQGNSA. The CDR3 reads CASSPGSLRDTEAFF. In DNA, the CDR3 is TGTGCCAGCAGCCCCGGGTCTCTGAGGGACACTGAAGCTTTCTTT.

This chain connects TRBV6-1 to TRBJ2-7, with a tentative D call TRBD1 (5 bases). The CDR3 sequence is 16 residues long. Between the trimmed V and J ends, which lost 2 bases and 3 bases, there was a span of 17 bases. Germline V gives CDR1 MNHNS, CDR2 SASEGT. The chain's CDR3 is CASSENSAAGFYEQYV. CDR3 nucleotides: TGTGCCAGCAGTGAAAATTCCGCGGCAGGGTTCTACGAGCAGTACGTC.

This rearrangement joins TRBV7-2 to TRBJ2-1, with TRBD2 identical over 7 bases. In germline, CDR1 is SGHTA, CDR2 FQGNSA. This CDR3 comprises 16 residues. Trimming at V came to 5 bases and at J to 4 bases, leaving 11 bases not matched to a gene. This CDR3 reads CASSNSGPRTYNEQFF. In DNA, the CDR3 is TGTGCCAGCAGCAATAGCGGGCCTCGCACTTACAATGAGCAGTTCTTC.

This rearrangement joins TRBV18 to TRBJ2-3; D could derive from TRBD1 or TRBD2 (5 bases each). V lost 3 bases, J lost 5 bases, and 12 bases lay in between. Germline V lookup: CDR1 KGHSH, CDR2 LQKENI. There are 14 residues in the CDR3. CDR3 bases: TGTGCCAGCTCACCCGGGGCAGGGTTAGATACGCAGTATTTT. It specifies CASSPGAGLDTQYF.

V gene TRBV6-6 combines with J gene TRBJ2-2; perhaps TRBD2 as D (6 bases). The CDR3 contains 16 residues. Germline values: CDR1 MNHNY, CDR2 SVGAGI (reference sequence). With 6 bases removed from V and 5 bases from J, the gap between germline ends came to 19 bases. Here the CDR3 reads CASRQLTGDPTGELFF. DNA for the CDR3: TGTGCCAGCAGACAGCTTACGGGGGACCCAACCGGGGAGCTGTTTTTT.

V and J are TRBV19 and TRBJ2-5; D not resolved. Trimming shortened V by 3 bases and J by 0 bases, and 8 bases separated the two germline ends. The CDR3 loop spans 14 amino acids. In germline, CDR1 is LNHDA, CDR2 SQIVND (reference sequence). CDR3 bases: TGTGCCAGTAGTATTGGCCAGAACCAAGAGACCCAGTACTTC. The encoded protein is CASSIGQNQETQYF.

The sample holds one count of this clone. Other nucleotide sequences from this sample produce the same CDR3. The rearrangement uses TRBV7-9 and TRBJ1-1; the D gene is possibly TRBD1 (6 bases). The V gene lost 7 bases and the J gene lost 4 bases, with 16 bases spanning the gap. From germline, CDR1 is SEHNR and CDR2 FQNEAQ (reference sequence). There are 14 residues in the CDR3. Written as DNA, the CDR3 is TGTGCCAGCACCTTGGACAGAGGGCTCACTGAAGCTTTCTTT. The encoded protein is CASTLDRGLTEAFF.

J is TRBJ2-3 and V is TRBV6-1; TRBD2 might be the D (6 bases). The CDR3 extends over 14 amino acids. V was pared by 6 bases and J by 2 bases, with 12 bases between. Germline V gene data show CDR1 as MNHNS and CDR2 as SASEGT. The DNA for the CDR3 is TGTGCCAGCAGGGCGACTAGGGACACAGATACGCAGTATTTT. This encodes CASRATRDTDTQYF.

This sequence joins TRBV10-1 and TRBJ2-2, with D unclear. Per germline, CDR1 WNHNN and CDR2 SYGVQD (reference sequence). The CDR3 contains 14 residues. The ends were cut back, 5 bases at V and 4 bases at J, with 11 bases in the middle. The CDR3 DNA sequence: TGCGCCAGCAGTATAAAGGGTGGCACCGGGGAGCTGTTTTTT. Protein sequence: CASSIKGGTGELFF.

The rearrangement joins TRBV7-9 to TRBJ2-6; D is perhaps TRBD1 or TRBD2 (5 bases each). V was shortened by 5 bases and J by 0 bases, with 11 bases between the two germline ends. Germline V gene data show CDR1 as SEHNR and CDR2 as FQNEAQ (reference sequence). The CDR3 covers 16 residues. DNA of the CDR3: TGTGCCAGCAGCCCCCGGGGCTCCTCTGGGGCCAACGTCCTGACTTTC. It encodes CASSPRGSSGANVLTF.